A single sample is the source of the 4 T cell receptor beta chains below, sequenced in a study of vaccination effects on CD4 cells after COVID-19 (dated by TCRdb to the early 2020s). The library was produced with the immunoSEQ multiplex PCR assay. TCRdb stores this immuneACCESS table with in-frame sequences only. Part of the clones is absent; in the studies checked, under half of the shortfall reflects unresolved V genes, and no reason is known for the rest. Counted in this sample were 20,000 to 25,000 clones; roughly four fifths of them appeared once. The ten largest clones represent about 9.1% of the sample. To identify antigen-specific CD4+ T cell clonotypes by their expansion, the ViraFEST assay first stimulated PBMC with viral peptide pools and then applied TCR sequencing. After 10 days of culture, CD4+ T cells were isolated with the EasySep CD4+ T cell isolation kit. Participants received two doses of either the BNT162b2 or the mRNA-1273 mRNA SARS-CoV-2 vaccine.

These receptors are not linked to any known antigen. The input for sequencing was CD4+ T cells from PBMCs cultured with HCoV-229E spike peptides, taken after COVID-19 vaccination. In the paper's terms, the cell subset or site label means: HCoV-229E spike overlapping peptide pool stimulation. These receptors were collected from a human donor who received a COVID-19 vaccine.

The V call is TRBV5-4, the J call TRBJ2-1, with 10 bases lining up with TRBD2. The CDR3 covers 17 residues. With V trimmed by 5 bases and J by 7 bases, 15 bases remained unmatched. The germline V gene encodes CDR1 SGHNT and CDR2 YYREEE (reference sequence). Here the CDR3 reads CASSFPPLAGGGNEQFF. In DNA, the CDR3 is TGTGCCAGCAGTTTCCCGCCATTAGCGGGGGGTGGTAATGAGCAGTTCTTC.

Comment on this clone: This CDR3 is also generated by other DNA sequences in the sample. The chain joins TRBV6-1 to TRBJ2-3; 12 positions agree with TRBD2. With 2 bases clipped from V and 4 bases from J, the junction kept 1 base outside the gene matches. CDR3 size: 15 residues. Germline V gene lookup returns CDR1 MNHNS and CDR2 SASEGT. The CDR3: CASSELAGGPDTQYF. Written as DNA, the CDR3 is TGTGCCAGCAGTGAACTAGCGGGAGGGCCAGATACGCAGTATTTT.

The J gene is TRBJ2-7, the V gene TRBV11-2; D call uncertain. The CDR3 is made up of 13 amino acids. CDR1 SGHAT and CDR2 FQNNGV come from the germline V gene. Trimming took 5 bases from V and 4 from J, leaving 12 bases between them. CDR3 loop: CASSPLRDYEQYF. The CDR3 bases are TGTGCCAGCAGCCCATTGAGAGATTACGAGCAGTACTTC.

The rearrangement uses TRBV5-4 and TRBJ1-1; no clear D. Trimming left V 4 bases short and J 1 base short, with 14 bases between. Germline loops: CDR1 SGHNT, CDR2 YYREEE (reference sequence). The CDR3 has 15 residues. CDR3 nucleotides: TGTGCCAGCAGCCTGGCTCTCGGACCGAACACTGAAGCTTTCTTT. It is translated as CASSLALGPNTEAFF.